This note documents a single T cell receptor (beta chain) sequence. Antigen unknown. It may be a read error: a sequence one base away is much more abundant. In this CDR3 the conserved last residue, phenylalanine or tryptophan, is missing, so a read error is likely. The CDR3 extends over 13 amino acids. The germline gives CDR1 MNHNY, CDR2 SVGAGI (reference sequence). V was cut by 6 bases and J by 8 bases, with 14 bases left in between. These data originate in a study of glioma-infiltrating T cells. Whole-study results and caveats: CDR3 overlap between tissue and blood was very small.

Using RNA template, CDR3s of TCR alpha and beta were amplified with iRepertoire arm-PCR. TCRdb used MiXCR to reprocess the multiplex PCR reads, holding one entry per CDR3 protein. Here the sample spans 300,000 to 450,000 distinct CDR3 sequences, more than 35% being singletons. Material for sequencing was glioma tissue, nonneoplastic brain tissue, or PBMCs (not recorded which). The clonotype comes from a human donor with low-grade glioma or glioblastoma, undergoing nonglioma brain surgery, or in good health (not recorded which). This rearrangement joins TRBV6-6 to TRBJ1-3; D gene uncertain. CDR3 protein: CASRLEGADTIYI. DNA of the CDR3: TGTGCCAGCAGGCTGGAGGGAGCGGACACCATATATATT.